Below, 10 T cell receptor beta chains from the same sample are listed, as sequenced in a study of vaccination and CD4 T cells after COVID-19. The Oncomine TCR Beta short-read assay sequenced DNA from cultured CD4+ T cells. TCRdb processed the PCR reads anew with MiXCR; each CDR3 protein has one entry. The sample holds fewer than 7,500 distinct CDR3 sequences, more than 15% seen once. No antigen has been identified for these receptors. Regarding treatment: approximately 11-day PBMC culture with coronavirus spike peptide pools or control peptides (ViraFEST assay). The sequencing input was CD4+ T cells from blood, cultured in vitro. These receptors were taken from a human donor who had recovered from COVID-19.

J is TRBJ2-3 and V is TRBV2, with a weak D call TRBD2 (6 bases). V was trimmed by 7 bases and J by 2 bases, leaving 10 bases between them. Germline CDR1 reads SNHLY; CDR2 reads FYNNEI. This CDR3 region has 13 residues. CDR3 sequence reads: CASISGSTDTQYF. CDR3 sequence (DNA): TGTGCCAGCATTAGCGGATCCACAGATACGCAGTATTTT.

The chain links TRBV30 to TRBJ2-3; D may be TRBD1 (5 bases). The length of the CDR3 is 13 residues. The germline V gene encodes CDR1 GTSNPN and CDR2 SVGIG (reference sequence). Trimming pared 3 bases from V and 7 bases from J, leaving 14 bases between. CDR3 sequence reads: CAWRVGPSYTQYF. DNA for the CDR3: TGTGCCTGGAGGGTGGGGCCATCATATACGCAGTATTTT. The full variable domain, its missing parts supplied by reference TRBV30 and TRBJ2-3, is SQTIHQWPATLVQPVGSPLSLECTVEGTSNPNLYWYRQAAGRGLQLLFYSVGIGQISSEVPQNLSASRPQDRQFILSSKKLLLSDSGFYLCAWRVGPSYTQYFGPGTRLTVL.

This clonotype was counted a few times. The rearrangement joins TRBV20-1 to TRBJ2-3; TRBD2 aligns across 8 bases. The CDR3 extends over 16 amino acids. The V and J ends lost 0 bases and 0 bases, in that order; junction bases with no gene match: 5. The V gene's germline CDR1 is DFQATT and CDR2 SNEGSKA (reference sequence). In nucleotides, the CDR3 is TGCAGTGCTAGAGACCAAGCGGGGGCAAGCACAGATACGCAGTATTTT. Amino acid sequence: CSARDQAGASTDTQYF.

This clonotype turned up a few times. The chain has TRBV11-2 and TRBJ2-7; weak D call: TRBD1 (5 bases). Germline V gene sequence: CDR1 SGHAT, CDR2 FQNNGV. The CDR3 loop spans 16 amino acids. V shed 6 bases and J shed 5 bases, with 23 bases lying between them. In DNA form, the CDR3 reads TGTGCCAGCAGTTTTGCACTCCTTGGGGCGTTCGACGAGCAGTACTTC. Translating it yields CASSFALLGAFDEQYF.

The CDR3 is CSARAGDQPQHF. CDR3 bases: TGCAGTGCTAGAGCCGGGGATCAGCCCCAGCATTTT. The chain uses TRBV20-1 and TRBJ1-5; the D is unclear. CDR3 length equals 12 residues. V shed 1 base and J shed 5 bases, with 6 bases lying between them. Germline lookup yields CDR1 DFQATT and CDR2 SNEGSKA (reference sequence).

The chain recombines TRBV18 with TRBJ1-1, with D unresolved. V lost 5 bases, J lost 0 bases, and 13 bases lay in between. Germline values: CDR1 KGHSH, CDR2 LQKENI. This CDR3 has 15 residues. The CDR3 DNA sequence: TGTGCCAGCTCAAGGGAGACTTTGTTGAACACTGAAGCTTTCTTT. Translated: CASSRETLLNTEAFF. Full variable domain (rest looked up from reference TRBV18 and TRBJ1-1): NAGVMQNPRHLVRRRGQEARLRCSPMKGHSHVYWYRQLPEEGLKFMVYLQKENIIDESGMPKERFSAEFPKEGPSILRIQQVVRGDSAAYFCASSRETLLNTEAFFGQGTRLTVV.

The chain recombines TRBV30 with TRBJ1-6; D might be TRBD1 (6 bases). V was cut by 7 bases and J by 4 bases, with 11 bases left in between. The V gene's germline CDR1 is GTSNPN and CDR2 SVGIG (reference sequence). The CDR3 contains 13 residues. The CDR3 region is CASRTEYNSPLHF. DNA of the CDR3: TGTGCCTCTCGGACAGAGTATAATTCACCCCTCCACTTT.

This clonotype is judged medium-sized. The chain is built from TRBV25-1 and TRBJ1-1; 9 positions match TRBD1. The V gene's germline CDR1 is MGHDK and CDR2 SYGVNS. The CDR3 runs 16 residues. V shed 6 bases, J shed 1 base, and the junction held 9 bases outside the gene matches. CDR3 region: CASSRPGTGPNTEAFF. CDR3 coding DNA: TGTGCCAGCAGCCGTCCCGGGACAGGGCCGAACACTGAAGCTTTCTTT.

By sample share, this clonotype is medium-sized. CDR3 sequence: CASSSARQFQETQYF. The CDR3 DNA follows: TGTGCCAGCTCCTCGGCTAGGCAATTCCAAGAGACCCAGTACTTC. The chain is built from TRBV7-9 and TRBJ2-5; no firm D call. Germline V CDR1 and CDR2: SEHNR, FQNEAQ (reference sequence). This CDR3 contains 15 residues. The germline V and J ends were trimmed by 8 bases and 1 base, with 17 bases remaining between them.

This clonotype appeared a few times. The chain carries TRBV4-1 and TRBJ2-3; no clear D gene. Trimming pared 6 bases from V and 2 bases from J, leaving 12 bases between. The CDR3 is 14 residues long. The V gene's germline CDR1 is MGHRA and CDR2 YSYEKL. CDR3 protein: CASSLFRLTDTQYF. In DNA form, the CDR3 reads TGCGCCAGCAGTTTATTTCGGCTCACAGATACGCAGTATTTT.